This T cell receptor (beta chain) emerged from a study of T cells in Graves' hyperthyroidism and ophthalmopathy (dated by TCRdb to the late 2010s). As for the study more broadly: Peripheral blood samples were taken at the time of initial diagnosis, prior to any treatment. A discovery cohort of fewer than 110 patients, about 40 with Graves' ophthalmopathy and 57 with stable Graves' hyperthyroidism, was used to find distinguishing TCR V-J signatures. Prospective prediction of ophthalmopathy was tested in an independent validation cohort consisting of about 20 hyperthyroidism patients and more than 15 patients who later progressed to ophthalmopathy. Thyroid tissue and blood T-cell repertoires from six Graves' hyperthyroidism patients were also compared in the study. The approximately 100 discovery patients were divided at random into training and test sets in a 7:3 ratio. According to the paper, TCR Vbeta CDR3 sequencing was carried out on around 140 peripheral blood samples, which came from around 43 ophthalmopathy, about 75 hyperthyroidism and some 17 progressor patients. After sampling, hyperthyroidism patients received methimazole starting at 30 mg daily, and ophthalmopathy patients received high-dose intravenous methylprednisolone.

The TCR beta CDR3 regions were amplified from RNA transcripts. For the first round of RT-PCR on the TCR CDR3, the HTBI primer set was used together with the Qiagen OneStep RT-PCR kit. The libraries were constructed in a second round of multiplex PCR and then size-selected and purified. Paired-end sequencing of the libraries was performed with 100 bp reads on an Illumina HiSeq2000. In the authors' own workflow: SOAPnuke was used to process the raw data, with reads discarded if the reads contained adapters or uncalled bases, had a mean Phred below 15, or lacked an exact constant-primer or identifier match. COPE v1.2.5 was used to merge high-quality paired reads, and clonotypes were defined as unique nucleotide sequences. MiTCR v1.1 was used to align the clonotypes against IMGT TRBV, TRBD and TRBJ reference segments. The analysis included only V-J combinations with a frequency above 0.0001, which together covered around 99% of the repertoires. A TCS score was defined as the ratio of F50 (clonal expansion) to E x V (chaos), with BLOSUM62-based TCRdist applied between CDR3 peptides within each V-J. Welch's t-statistics and random forest reduced fewer than 550 V-J features to 10 to 15, which were used in a naive Bayes classifier (R e1071). The public reads were reanalyzed by TCRdb: fastp trimming at Q25, MiXCR alignment, in-frame beta chains only. Each entry merges the rows of one CDR3 protein and shows their most common DNA and genes. In this record, the V and J calls reflect TCRdb's handling and not the investigators' own analysis. This sample gives around 450,000 distinct CDR3 sequences in total; more than 15% of them show up just once. In total, the top ten clones hold roughly 8% of the sample.

General study outcomes and caveats: In validation, the model predicted progression to ophthalmopathy with 55% to 71% sensitivity and 72% to 85% specificity, a median of approximately 6.5 months before onset. A 13 V-J signature model separated ophthalmopathy from stable hyperthyroidism, with about 88% sensitivity and 81.08% specificity in cross-validation and 80%/75% in testing. Blood samples also contained most of the expanded thyroid clonotypes (frequency above 0.001), which suggests that blood repertoires may reflect thyroid immune responses. Sample size was not statistically predetermined, and blinding of investigators to group allocation was not performed.

For CDR1 and CDR2, the germline V gene lists MNHEY and SVGAGI. The CDR3 runs 15 residues from the cysteine to the phenylalanine. Only CDR3 DNA remains: 45 bases, in frame from the first base. The trim is 2 bases for V and 2 bases for J, with a gap of 13 bases between the germline ends. Stable Graves' hyperthyroidism was defined as the absence of progression to ophthalmopathy over 18 months of follow-up. Hyperthyroidism patients were newly diagnosed, had a disease duration of under 2 months, and were aged 18 to 65 years. Exclusion was applied to patients with uncontrolled infections, other autoimmune diseases, pregnancy or lactation. Diagnoses were established on the basis of clinical symptoms, serum thyroxine and TRAb, thyroid ultrasound, and orbital computed tomography. Ficoll-Paque density gradient centrifugation was used to isolate PBMCs from 9.5 to 10 ml of fresh peripheral blood. Total RNA was extracted using Trizol reagent, and RNA quality was assessed on an Agilent 2100 Bioanalyzer.

As for this clonotype: Its antigen is unknown. No base quality values were provided; no much bigger clone lies one nucleotide off.

The sequenced material came from blood. This TCR derives from a woman under 30 with Graves' hyperthyroidism. Recombination connected TRBV6-5 to TRBJ2-7; the D gene is perhaps TRBD1 or TRBD2, as each covers 5 bases. The CDR3: CASSYGGGEAYEQYF. The DNA reads as follows: TGTGCCAGCAGTTACGGTGGGGGAGAGGCCTACGAGCAGTACTTC.